This T cell receptor beta chain was observed in a study of blood T cell repertoires in COVID-19. The CDR3 is made up of 17 amino acids. Germline V gives CDR1 LGHNA, CDR2 YSLEER. After removal of 0 bases from V and 10 bases from J, the junction contained 10 bases not matched to a gene. The method was immunoSEQ multiplex PCR; TCRdb's version includes in-frame clones alone and lacks a portion of them. This table holds approximately 300,000 clones, roughly 85% found once. Sequencing was performed on PBMCs or T cells enriched from blood (not recorded which). This chain uses TRBV4-3 with TRBJ1-6; TRBD1 matches at 9 bases. The TCR sequence derives from a woman younger than 45 who had been exposed to COVID-19. This CDR3 is CASSQDNRGRGGSPLHF. CDR3 nucleotide sequence: TGCGCCAGCAGCCAAGATAACAGGGGGCGCGGTGGGTCACCCCTCCACTTT.